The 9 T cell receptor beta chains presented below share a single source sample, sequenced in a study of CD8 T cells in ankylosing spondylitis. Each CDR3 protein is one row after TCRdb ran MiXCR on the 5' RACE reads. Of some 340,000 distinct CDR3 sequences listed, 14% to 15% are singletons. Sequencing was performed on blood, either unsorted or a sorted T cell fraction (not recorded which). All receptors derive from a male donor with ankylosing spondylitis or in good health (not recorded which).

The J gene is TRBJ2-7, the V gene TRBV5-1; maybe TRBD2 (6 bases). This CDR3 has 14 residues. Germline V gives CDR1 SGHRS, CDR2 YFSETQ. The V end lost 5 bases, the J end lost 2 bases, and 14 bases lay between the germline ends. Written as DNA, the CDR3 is TGCGCCAGCAGGTCTTTGTGGGGGGCCTACGAGCAGTACTTC. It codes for CASRSLWGAYEQYF.

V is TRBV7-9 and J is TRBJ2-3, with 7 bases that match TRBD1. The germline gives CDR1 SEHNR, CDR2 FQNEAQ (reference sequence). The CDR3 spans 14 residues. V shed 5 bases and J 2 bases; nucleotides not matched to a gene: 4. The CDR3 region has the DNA TGTGCCAGCAGCCGACAGGGATTCACAGATACGCAGTATTTT. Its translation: CASSRQGFTDTQYF.

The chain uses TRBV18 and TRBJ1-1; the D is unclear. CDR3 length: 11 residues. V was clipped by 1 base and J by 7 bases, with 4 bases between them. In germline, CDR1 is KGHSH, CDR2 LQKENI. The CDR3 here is CASSPQGEAFF. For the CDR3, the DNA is TGTGCCAGCTCACCACAGGGTGAAGCTTTCTTT.

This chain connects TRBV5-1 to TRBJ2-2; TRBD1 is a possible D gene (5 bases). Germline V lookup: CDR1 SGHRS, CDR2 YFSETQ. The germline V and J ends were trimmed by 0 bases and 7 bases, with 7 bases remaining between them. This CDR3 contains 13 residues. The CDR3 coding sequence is TGCGCCAGCAGCTTGGCCCAGGGCGGGGAGCTGTTTTTT. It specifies CASSLAQGGELFF. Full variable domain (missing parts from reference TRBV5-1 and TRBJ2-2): KAGVTQTPRYLIKTRGQQVTLSCSPISGHRSVSWYQQTPGQGLQFLFEYFSETQRNKGNFPGRFSGRQFSNSRSEMNVSTLELGDSALYLCASSLAQGGELFFGEGSRLTVL.

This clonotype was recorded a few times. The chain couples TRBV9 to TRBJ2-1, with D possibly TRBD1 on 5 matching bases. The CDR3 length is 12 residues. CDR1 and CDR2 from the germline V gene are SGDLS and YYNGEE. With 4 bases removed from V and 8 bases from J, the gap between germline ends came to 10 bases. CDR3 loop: CASSKGSYEQFF. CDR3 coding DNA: TGTGCCAGCAGCAAGGGGTCTTATGAGCAGTTCTTC.

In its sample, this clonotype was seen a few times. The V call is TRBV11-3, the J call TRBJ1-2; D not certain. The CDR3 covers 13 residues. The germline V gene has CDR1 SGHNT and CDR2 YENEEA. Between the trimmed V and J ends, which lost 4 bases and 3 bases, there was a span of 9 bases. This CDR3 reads CASSSAPDYGYTF. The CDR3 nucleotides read TGTGCCAGCAGCTCAGCCCCCGACTATGGCTACACCTTC.

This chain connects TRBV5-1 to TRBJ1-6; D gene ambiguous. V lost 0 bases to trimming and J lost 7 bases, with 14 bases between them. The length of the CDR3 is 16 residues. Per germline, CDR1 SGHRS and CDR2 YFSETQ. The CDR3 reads CASSLALAQQNSPLHF. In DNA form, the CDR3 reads TGCGCCAGCAGCTTGGCGCTCGCCCAGCAGAATTCACCCCTCCACTTT.

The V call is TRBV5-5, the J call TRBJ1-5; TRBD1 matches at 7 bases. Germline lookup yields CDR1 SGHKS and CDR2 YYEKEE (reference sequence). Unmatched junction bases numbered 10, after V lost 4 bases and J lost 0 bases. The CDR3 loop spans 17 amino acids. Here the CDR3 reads CASSLTGQDFSNQPQHF. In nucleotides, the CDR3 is TGTGCCAGCAGCCTGACAGGACAGGACTTTAGCAATCAGCCCCAGCATTTT.

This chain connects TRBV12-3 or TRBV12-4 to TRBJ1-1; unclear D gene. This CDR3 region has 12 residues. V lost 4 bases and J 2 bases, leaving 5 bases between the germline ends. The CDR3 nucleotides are TGTGCCAGCAGTTCGTCTAACACTGAAGCTTTCTTT. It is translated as CASSSSNTEAFF.